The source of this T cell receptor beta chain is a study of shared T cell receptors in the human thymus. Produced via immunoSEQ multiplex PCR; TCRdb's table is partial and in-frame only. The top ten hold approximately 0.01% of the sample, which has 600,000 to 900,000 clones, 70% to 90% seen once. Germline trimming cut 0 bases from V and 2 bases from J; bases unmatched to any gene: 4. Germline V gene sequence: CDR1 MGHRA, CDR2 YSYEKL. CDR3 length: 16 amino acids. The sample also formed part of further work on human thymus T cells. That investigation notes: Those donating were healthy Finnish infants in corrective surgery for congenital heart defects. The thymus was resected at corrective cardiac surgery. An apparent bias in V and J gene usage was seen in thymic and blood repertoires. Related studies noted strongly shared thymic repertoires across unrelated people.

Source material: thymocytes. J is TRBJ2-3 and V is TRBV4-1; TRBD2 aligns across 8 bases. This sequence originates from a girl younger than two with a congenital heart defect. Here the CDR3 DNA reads TGCGCCAGCAGCCAAGAGTCCGGGGGGGTCACAGATACGCAGTATTTT. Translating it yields CASSQESGGVTDTQYF.